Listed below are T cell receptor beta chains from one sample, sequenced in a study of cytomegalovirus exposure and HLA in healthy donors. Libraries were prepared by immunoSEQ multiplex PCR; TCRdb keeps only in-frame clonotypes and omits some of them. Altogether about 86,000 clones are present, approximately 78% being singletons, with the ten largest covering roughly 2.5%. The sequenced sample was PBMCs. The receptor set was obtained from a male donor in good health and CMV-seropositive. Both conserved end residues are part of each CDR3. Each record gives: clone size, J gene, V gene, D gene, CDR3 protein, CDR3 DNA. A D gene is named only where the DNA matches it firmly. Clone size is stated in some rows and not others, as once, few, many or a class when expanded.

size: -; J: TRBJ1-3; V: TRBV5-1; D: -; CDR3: CASSLDSTGNTIYF; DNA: TGCGCCAGCAGCTTGGACAGCACTGGAAACACCATATATTTT
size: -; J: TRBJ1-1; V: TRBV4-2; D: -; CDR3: CASSQEQLNTEAFF; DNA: TGTGCCAGCAGCCAAGAACAACTGAACACTGAAGCTTTCTTT
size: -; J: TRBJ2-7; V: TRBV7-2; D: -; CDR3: CASSSSKSSYEQYF; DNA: TGTGCCAGCAGCTCGTCTAAAAGCTCCTACGAGCAGTACTTC
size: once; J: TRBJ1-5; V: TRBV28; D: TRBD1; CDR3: CASSFKGTASQPQHF; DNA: TGTGCCAGCAGTTTTAAAGGGACAGCTTCCCAGCCCCAGCATTTT
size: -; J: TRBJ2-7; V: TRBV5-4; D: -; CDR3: CASSLNRDSPPKYF; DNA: TGTGCCAGCAGCTTAAACAGGGATTCCCCACCAAAGTACTTC
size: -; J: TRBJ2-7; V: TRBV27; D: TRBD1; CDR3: CASGTVPYEQYF; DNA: TGTGCCAGTGGGACAGTTCCCTACGAGCAGTACTTC
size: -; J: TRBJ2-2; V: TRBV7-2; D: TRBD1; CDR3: CASSYRQGATGELFF; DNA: TGTGCCAGCAGCTATCGACAGGGGGCCACCGGGGAGCTGTTTTTT
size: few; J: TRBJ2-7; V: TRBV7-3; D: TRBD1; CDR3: CASSLRWGQGYEQYF; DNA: TGTGCCAGCAGCCTGAGATGGGGACAGGGGTACGAGCAGTACTTC
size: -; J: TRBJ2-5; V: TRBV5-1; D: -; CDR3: CASSLGDTQETQYF; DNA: TGCGCCAGCAGCTTAGGGGACACCCAAGAGACCCAGTACTTC
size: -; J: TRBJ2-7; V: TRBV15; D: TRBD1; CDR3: CATSRDLVTGFYEQYF; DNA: TGTGCCACCAGCAGAGATTTGGTGACAGGGTTCTACGAGCAGTACTTC
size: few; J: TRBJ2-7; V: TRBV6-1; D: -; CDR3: CASGQMISYEQYF; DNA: TGTGCCAGCGGACAGATGATCTCCTACGAGCAGTACTTC
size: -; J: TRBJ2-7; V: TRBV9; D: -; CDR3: CASSVEAASSYEQYF; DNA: TGTGCCAGCAGCGTAGAAGCGGCTAGCTCCTACGAGCAGTACTTC
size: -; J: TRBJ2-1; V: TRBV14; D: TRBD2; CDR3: CASSQGGLAGDNEQFF; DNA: TGTGCCAGCAGCCAAGGGGGACTAGCGGGGGACAATGAGCAGTTCTTC
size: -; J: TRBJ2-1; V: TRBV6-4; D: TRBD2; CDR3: CASSEGLAGTANNEQFF; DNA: TGTGCCAGCAGTGAGGGACTAGCAGGAACAGCGAACAATGAGCAGTTCTTC
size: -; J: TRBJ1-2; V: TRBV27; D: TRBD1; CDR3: CASSRGQIYGYTF; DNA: TGTGCCAGTTCAAGGGGGCAAATTTATGGCTACACCTTC
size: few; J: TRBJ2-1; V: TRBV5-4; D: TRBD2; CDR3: CASSLAGTSVYNEQFF; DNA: TGTGCCAGCAGCTTGGCCGGGACTAGCGTTTACAATGAGCAGTTCTTC
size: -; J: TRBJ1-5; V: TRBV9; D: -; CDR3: CASSVEEGQPQHF; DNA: TGTGCCAGCAGCGTAGAAGAGGGACAGCCCCAGCATTTT
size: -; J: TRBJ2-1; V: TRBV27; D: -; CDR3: CASSLGGLGGVYNEQFF; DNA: TGTGCCAGCAGTTTAGGAGGGTTAGGAGGGGTTTACAATGAGCAGTTCTTC
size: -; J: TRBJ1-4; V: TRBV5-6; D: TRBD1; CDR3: CASSRKGQSNEKLFF; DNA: TGTGCCAGCAGCCGCAAGGGACAGTCGAATGAAAAACTGTTTTTT
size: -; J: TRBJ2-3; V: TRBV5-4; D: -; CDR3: CASSRVSTDTQYF; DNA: TGTGCCAGCAGCAGAGTTAGCACAGATACGCAGTATTTT
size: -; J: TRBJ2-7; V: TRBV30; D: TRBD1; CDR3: CAWTPTGLTYEQYF; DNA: TGTGCCTGGACGCCGACAGGGCTAACCTACGAGCAGTACTTC
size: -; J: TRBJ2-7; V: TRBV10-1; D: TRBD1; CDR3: CASSGLGQGAEQYF; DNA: TGCGCCAGCAGTGGGCTTGGACAGGGTGCCGAGCAGTACTTC
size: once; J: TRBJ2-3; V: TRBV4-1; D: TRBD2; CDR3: CASSGASGAITDTQYF; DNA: TGCGCCAGCAGCGGGGCTAGCGGGGCCATCACAGATACGCAGTATTTT
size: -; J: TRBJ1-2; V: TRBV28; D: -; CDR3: CASSLLGLYGYTF; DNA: TGTGCCAGCAGTTTGCTGGGCCTCTATGGCTACACCTTC
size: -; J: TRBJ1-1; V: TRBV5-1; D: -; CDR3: CASSWDGQPRNTEAFF; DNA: TGCGCCAGCAGCTGGGATGGACAGCCCAGGAACACTGAAGCTTTCTTT
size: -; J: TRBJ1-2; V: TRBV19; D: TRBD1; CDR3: CASSIVGQGVYFGYTF; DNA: TGTGCCAGTAGTATAGTTGGACAGGGGGTCTACTTTGGCTACACCTTC
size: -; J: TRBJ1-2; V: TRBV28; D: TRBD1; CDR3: CASQQNPDRGGYTF; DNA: TGTGCCAGCCAACAAAACCCCGACAGGGGAGGCTACACCTTC
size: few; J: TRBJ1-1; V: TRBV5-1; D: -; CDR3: CASSLAAGNTEAFF; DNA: TGCGCCAGCAGCTTGGCAGCAGGGAACACTGAAGCTTTCTTT
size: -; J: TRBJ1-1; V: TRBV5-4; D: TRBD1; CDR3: CASSPGTARTEAFF; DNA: TGTGCCAGCAGCCCAGGGACAGCCCGCACTGAAGCTTTCTTT
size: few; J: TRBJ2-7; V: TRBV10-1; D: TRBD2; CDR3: CASRFARTTSFYEQYF; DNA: TGCGCCAGCAGATTTGCTCGAACGACTAGCTTCTACGAGCAGTACTTC
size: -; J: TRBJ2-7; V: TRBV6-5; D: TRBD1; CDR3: CASSSSGTGTSYEQYF; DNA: TGTGCCAGCAGTTCGTCCGGGACAGGGACTTCCTACGAGCAGTACTTC
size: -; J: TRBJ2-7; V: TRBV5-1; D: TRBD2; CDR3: CASGGLAGGEQYF; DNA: TGCGCCAGCGGCGGACTAGCGGGAGGCGAGCAGTACTTC
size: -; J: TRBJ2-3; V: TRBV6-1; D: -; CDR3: CASSDGSTDTQYF; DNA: TGTGCCAGCAGTGACGGGAGCACAGATACGCAGTATTTT
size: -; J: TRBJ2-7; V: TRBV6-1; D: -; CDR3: CASSEDGTYHEQYF; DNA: TGTGCCAGCAGTGAAGACGGGACTTACCACGAGCAGTACTTC
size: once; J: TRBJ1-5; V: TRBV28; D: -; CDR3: CASSLPVTGNQPQHF; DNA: TGTGCCAGCAGTCTTCCCGTCACTGGCAATCAGCCCCAGCATTTT
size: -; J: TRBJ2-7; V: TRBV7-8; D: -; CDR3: CASSPRLQSRSYEQYF; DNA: TGTGCCAGCAGCCCTCGGTTACAGTCAAGGTCCTACGAGCAGTACTTC
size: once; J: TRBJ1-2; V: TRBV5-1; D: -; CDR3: CASSPGVITVYGYTF; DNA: TGCGCCAGCAGCCCAGGGGTGATCACTGTCTATGGCTACACCTTC
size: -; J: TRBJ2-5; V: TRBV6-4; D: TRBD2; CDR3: CASRGGLAGGMETQYF; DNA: TGTGCCAGCAGGGGGGGACTAGCGGGAGGTATGGAGACCCAGTACTTC
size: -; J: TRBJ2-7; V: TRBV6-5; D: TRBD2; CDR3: CASSYFGGEQYF; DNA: TGTGCCAGCAGTTACTTCGGGGGGGAGCAGTACTTC
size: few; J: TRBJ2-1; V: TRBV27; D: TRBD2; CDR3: CASRGLAGTTVGEQFF; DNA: TGTGCCAGCAGGGGACTAGCGGGAACTACGGTTGGTGAGCAGTTCTTC
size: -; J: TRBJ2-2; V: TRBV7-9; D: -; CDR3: CASSLAGATGELFF; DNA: TGTGCCAGCAGCTTAGCAGGAGCTACCGGGGAGCTGTTTTTT
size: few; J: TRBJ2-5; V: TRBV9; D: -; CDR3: CASSIGGGEVETQYF; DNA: TGTGCCAGCAGCATTGGGGGAGGTGAGGTGGAGACCCAGTACTTC
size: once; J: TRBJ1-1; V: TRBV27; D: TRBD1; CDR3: CASSLEHPNRGGEGAFF; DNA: TGTGCCAGCAGTTTAGAACATCCAAACAGGGGTGGCGAGGGGGCTTTCTTT
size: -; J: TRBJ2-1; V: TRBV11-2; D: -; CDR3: CASSLRATSSYNEQFF; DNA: TGTGCCAGCAGCTTAAGGGCTACTAGCTCCTACAATGAGCAGTTCTTC
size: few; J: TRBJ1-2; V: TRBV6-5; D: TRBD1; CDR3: CASRSGTGVSGYTF; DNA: TGTGCCAGCAGGAGCGGGACAGGGGTTTCTGGCTACACCTTC
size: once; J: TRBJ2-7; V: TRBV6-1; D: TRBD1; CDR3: CASREQGRISSYEQYF; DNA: TGTGCCAGCAGGGAACAGGGGCGCATAAGTTCCTACGAGCAGTACTTC
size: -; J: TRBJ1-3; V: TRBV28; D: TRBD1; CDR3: CASSGTGGSISGNTIYF; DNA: TGTGCCAGCTCCGGGACAGGGGGTTCTATCTCTGGAAACACCATATATTTT
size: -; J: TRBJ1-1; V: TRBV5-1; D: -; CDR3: CASSLAQSTAGTEAFF; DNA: TGCGCCAGCAGCTTGGCCCAATCGACAGCGGGCACTGAAGCTTTCTTT
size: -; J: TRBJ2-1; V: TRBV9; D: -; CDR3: CASSVAVAGDEQFF; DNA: TGTGCCAGCAGCGTAGCTGTAGCAGGGGATGAGCAGTTCTTC
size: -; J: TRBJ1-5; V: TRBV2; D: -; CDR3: CASSGDRFNQPQHF; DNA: TGTGCCAGCAGCGGTGACAGGTTCAATCAGCCCCAGCATTTT
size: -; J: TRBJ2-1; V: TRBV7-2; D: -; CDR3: CASSLAGALYNEQFF; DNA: TGTGCCAGCAGCTTAGCGGGAGCGCTTTACAATGAGCAGTTCTTC
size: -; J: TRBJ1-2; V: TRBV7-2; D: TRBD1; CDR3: CASSPVSGQGARGYTF; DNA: TGTGCCAGCAGCCCCGTCTCGGGACAGGGGGCGCGTGGCTACACCTTC